This T cell receptor beta chain was identified during a study of shared clonotypes between healthy human individuals. Study overall: Donors consisted of two women and a few men between 18 and 49. Study-wide points: A generally larger estimated richness was seen in naive subsets than in memory subsets. Against clonotypes common to all four donors, non-shared ones had lower generation probabilities. The rarefaction results pointed to incomplete sorted-subset sequencing despite large depth.

The sample holds a few counts of this clone. Antigen specificity is unknown. The V and J ends lost 3 bases and 7 bases, in that order; junction bases with no gene match: 2. The germline gives CDR1 KGHSH, CDR2 LQKENI. The CDR3 sequence is 13 residues long. Produced via immunoSEQ multiplex PCR; TCRdb's table is partial and in-frame only. Among about a million clones listed, around 74% were seen once. This chain links TRBV18 with TRBJ2-7, with TRBD2 identical over 11 bases. What was sequenced was memory CD4+ T cells sorted from blood. The subset was: CD45RA-negative fraction. This TCR came from a man aged 18 to 30 in good health. The chain's CDR3 is CASSPGLAEEQYF. DNA of the CDR3: TGTGCCAGCTCACCGGGACTAGCGGAGGAGCAGTACTTC.